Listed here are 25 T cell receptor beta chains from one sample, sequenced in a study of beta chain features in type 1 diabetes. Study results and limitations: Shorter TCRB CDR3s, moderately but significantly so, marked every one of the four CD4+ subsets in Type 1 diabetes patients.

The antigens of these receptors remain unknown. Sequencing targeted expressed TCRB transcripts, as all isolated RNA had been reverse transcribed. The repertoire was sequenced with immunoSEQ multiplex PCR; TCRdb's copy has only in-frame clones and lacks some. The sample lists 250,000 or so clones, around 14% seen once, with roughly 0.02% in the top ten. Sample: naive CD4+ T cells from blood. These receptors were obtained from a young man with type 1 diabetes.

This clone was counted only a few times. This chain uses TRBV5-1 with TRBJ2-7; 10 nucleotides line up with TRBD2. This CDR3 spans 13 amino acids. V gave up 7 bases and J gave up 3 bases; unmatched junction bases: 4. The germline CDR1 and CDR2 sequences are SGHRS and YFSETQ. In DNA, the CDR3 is TGCGCCAGCTCTGGACTAGCGGTCTACGAGCAGTACTTC. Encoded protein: CASSGLAVYEQYF.

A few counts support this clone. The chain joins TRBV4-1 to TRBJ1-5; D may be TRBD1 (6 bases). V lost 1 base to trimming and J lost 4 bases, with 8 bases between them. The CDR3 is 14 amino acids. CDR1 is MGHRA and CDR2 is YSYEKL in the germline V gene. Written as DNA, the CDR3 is TGCGCCAGCAGCCAAGCTCAGGGGAATCAGCCCCAGCATTTT. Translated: CASSQAQGNQPQHF.

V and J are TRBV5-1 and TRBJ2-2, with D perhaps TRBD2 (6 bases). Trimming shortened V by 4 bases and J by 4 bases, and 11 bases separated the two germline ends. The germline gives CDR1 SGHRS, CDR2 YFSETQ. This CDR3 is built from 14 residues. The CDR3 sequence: CASSETRGTGELFF. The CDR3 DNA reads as TGCGCCAGCAGCGAGACTAGGGGCACCGGGGAGCTGTTTTTT.

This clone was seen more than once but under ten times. CDR3 nucleotides: TGTGCCAGCAGCTTGGTTCGGCTAGCGGGGGGGCTGAACACCGGGGAGCTGTTTTTT. Residues: CASSLVRLAGGLNTGELFF. V and J are TRBV5-6 and TRBJ2-2; 12 bases align to TRBD2. V was clipped by 0 bases and J by 1 base; unmatched bases: 7. The CDR3 contains 19 residues. CDR1 and CDR2 from the germline V gene are SGHDT and YYEEEE.

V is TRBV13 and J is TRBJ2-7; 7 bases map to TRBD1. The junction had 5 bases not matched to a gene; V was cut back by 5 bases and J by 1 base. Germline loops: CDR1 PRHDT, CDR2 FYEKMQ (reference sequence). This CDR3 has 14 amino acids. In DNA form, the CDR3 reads TGTGCCAGCAGCCGACAGGGAAGGTCCTACGAGCAGTACTTC. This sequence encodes CASSRQGRSYEQYF.

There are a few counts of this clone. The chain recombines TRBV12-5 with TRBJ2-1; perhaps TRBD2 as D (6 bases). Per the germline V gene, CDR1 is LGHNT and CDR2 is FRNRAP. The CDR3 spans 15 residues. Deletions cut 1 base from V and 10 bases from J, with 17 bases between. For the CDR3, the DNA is TGTGCTAGTGGTTTGGGCCCCGGGGGTCCCGAAGAGCAGTTCTTC. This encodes CASGLGPGGPEEQFF.

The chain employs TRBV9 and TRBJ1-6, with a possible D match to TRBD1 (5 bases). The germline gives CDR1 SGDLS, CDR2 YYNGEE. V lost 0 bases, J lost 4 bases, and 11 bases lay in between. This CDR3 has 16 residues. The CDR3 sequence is CASSVGRDSYNSPLHF. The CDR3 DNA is TGTGCCAGCAGCGTAGGGCGAGACAGTTATAATTCACCCCTCCACTTT. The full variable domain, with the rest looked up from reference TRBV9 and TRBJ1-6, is DSGVTQTPKHLITATGQRVTLRCSPRSGDLSVYWYQQSLDQGLQFLIQYYNGEERAKGNILERFSAQQFPDLHSELNLSSLELGDSALYFCASSVGRDSYNSPLHFGNGTRLTVT.

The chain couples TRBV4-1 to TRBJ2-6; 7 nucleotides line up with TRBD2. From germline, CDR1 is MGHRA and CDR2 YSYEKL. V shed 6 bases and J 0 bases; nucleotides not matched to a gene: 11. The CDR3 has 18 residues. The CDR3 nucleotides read TGCGCCAGCAGGCCCTTCGCAGCGGGGTTCTCTGGGGCCAACGTCCTGACTTTC. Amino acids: CASRPFAAGFSGANVLTF.

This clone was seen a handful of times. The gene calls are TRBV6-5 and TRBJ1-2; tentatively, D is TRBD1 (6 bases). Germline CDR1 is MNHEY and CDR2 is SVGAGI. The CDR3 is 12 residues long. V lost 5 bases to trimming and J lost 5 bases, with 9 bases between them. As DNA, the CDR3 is TGTGCCAGCAGTCAACAGGGATATGGCTACACCTTC. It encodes CASSQQGYGYTF.

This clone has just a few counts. The chain's CDR3 is CASSVSVESYNEQFF. CDR3 coding DNA: TGTGCCAGCAGTGTCTCCGTTGAGTCCTACAATGAGCAGTTCTTC. The chain links TRBV27 to TRBJ2-1; no clear D gene. This CDR3 comprises 15 residues. Trimming cost V 5 bases and J 1 base, with 12 bases left between them. In germline, CDR1 is MNHEY, CDR2 SMNVEV (reference sequence).

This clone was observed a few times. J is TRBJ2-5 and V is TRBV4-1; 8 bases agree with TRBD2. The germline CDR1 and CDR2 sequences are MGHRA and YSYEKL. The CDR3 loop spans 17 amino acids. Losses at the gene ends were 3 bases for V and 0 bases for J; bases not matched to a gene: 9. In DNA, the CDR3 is TGCGCCAGCAGCCAGCGCCTAGCGGGTCCGTACCAAGAGACCCAGTACTTC. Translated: CASSQRLAGPYQETQYF.

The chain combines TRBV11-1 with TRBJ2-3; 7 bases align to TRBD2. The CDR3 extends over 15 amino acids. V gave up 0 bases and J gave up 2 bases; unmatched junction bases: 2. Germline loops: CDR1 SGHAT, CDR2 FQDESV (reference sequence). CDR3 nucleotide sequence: TGTGCCAGCAGCTTAGCCGGACTAGTCACAGATACGCAGTATTTT. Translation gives CASSLAGLVTDTQYF.

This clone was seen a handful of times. The CDR3 region has the DNA TGCGCCAGCAGCTTGGAGGGGCTTCAGCCCCAGCATTTT. As protein: CASSLEGLQPQHF. J is TRBJ1-5 and V is TRBV5-1, with TRBD1 as a possible D gene (5 bases). V dropped 0 bases and J dropped 6 bases, with 7 bases sitting between them. This CDR3 contains 13 residues. Germline CDR1 is SGHRS and CDR2 is YFSETQ.

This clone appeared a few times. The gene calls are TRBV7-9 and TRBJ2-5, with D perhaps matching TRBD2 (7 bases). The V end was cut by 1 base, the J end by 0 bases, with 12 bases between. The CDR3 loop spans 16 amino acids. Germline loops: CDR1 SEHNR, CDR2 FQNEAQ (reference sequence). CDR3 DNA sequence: TGTGCCAGCAGCTTAGACGGGGGGCTGTACCAAGAGACCCAGTACTTC. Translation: CASSLDGGLYQETQYF. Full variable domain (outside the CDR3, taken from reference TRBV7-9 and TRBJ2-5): DTGVSQNPRHKITKRGQNVTFRCDPISEHNRLYWYRQTLGQGPEFLTYFQNEAQLEKSRLLSDRFSAERPKGSFSTLEIQRTEQGDSAMYLCASSLDGGLYQETQYFGPGTRLLVL.

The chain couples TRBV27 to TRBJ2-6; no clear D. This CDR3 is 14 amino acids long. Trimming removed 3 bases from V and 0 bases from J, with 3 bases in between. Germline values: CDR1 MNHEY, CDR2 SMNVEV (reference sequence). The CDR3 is CASSFNSGANVLTF. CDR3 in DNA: TGTGCCAGCAGTTTCAACTCTGGGGCCAACGTCCTGACTTTC.

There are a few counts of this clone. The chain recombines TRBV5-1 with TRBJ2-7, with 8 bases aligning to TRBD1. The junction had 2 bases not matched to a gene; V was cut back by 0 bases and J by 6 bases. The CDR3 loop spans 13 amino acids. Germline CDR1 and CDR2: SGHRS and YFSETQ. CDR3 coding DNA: TGCGCCAGCAGCTTGGTGGACAGGGTCGAGCAGTACTTC. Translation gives CASSLVDRVEQYF.

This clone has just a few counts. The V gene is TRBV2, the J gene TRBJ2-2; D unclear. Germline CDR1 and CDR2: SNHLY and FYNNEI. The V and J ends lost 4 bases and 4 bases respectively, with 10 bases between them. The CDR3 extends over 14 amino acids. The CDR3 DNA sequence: TGTGCCAGCAGTGTGGTGACGGGCACCGGGGAGCTGTTTTTT. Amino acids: CASSVVTGTGELFF.

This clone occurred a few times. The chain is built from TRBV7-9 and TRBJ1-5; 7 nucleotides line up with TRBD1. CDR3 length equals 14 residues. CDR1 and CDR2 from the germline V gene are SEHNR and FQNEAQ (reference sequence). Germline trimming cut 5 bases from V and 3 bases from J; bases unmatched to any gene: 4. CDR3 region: CASSRTGYNQPQHF. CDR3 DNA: TGTGCCAGCAGCCGGACAGGATACAATCAGCCCCAGCATTTT.

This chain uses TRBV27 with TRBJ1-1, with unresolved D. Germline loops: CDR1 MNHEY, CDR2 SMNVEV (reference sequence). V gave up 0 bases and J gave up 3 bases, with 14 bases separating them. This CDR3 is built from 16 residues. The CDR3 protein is CASSLSRPVGYTEAFF. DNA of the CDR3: TGTGCCAGCAGTTTATCGAGGCCGGTCGGATACACTGAAGCTTTCTTT.

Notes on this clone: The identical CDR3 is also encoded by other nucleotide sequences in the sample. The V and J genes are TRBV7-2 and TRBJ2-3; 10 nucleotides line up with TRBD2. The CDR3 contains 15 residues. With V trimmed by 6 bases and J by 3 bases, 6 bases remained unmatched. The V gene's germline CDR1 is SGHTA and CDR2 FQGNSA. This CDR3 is CASSSSGRATDTQYF. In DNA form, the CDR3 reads TGTGCCAGCAGTTCAAGCGGGAGGGCGACAGATACGCAGTATTTT.

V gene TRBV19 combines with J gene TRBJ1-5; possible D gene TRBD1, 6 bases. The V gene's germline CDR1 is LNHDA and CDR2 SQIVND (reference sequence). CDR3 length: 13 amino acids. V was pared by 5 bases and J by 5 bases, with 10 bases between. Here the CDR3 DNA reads TGTGCCAGTAGTGGGGACATCGATCAGCCCCAGCATTTT. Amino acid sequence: CASSGDIDQPQHF.

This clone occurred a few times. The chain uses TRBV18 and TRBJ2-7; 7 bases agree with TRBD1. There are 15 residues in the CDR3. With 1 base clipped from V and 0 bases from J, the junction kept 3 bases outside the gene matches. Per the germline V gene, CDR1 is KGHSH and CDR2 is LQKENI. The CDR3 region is CASSPQRDSSYEQYF. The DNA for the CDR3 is TGTGCCAGCTCACCACAAAGGGACAGCTCCTACGAGCAGTACTTC.

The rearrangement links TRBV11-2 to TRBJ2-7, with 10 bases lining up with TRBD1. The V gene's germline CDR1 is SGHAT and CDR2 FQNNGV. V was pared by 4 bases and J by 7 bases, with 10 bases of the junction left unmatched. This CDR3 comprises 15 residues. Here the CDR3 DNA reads TGTGCCAGCAGCTACCAGAGACAGGGGGCAGGGGAGCAGTACTTC. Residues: CASSYQRQGAGEQYF.

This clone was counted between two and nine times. CDR3: CASSVGGQGAYEQYF. CDR3 DNA: TGTGCCAGCAGCGTAGGCGGACAGGGAGCCTACGAGCAGTACTTC. The genes are TRBV9 and TRBJ2-7, with TRBD1 matching 8 bases. J was trimmed by 2 bases and V by 0 bases; bases with no gene match: 4. This CDR3 is built from 15 residues. Germline CDR1 and CDR2: SGDLS and YYNGEE.

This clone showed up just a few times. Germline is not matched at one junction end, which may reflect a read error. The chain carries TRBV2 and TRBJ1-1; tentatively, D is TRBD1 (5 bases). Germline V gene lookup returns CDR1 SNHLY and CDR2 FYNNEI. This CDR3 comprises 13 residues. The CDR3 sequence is CASSESGVGEKLF. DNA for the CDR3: TGTGCCAGCAGTGAATCGGGGGTCGGGGAAAAGCTCTTT.